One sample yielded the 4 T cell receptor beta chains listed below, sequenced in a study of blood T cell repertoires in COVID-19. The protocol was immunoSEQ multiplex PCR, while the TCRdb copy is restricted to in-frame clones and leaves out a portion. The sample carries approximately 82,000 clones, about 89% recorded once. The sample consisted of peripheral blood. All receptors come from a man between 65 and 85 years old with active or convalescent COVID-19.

The CDR3: CASSQDPRLAEQYF. CDR3 sequence (DNA): TGTGCCAGCAGCCAAGATCCCAGGCTCGCCGAGCAGTACTTC. The chain is built from TRBV3-1 (or the pseudogene TRBV3-2) and TRBJ2-7; D remains unclear. Trimming shortened V by 0 bases and J by 6 bases, and 12 bases separated the two germline ends. This CDR3 is built from 14 residues. Germline V gives CDR1 LGHDT, CDR2 YNNKEL (reference sequence).

As DNA, the CDR3 is TGCAGCGTTGGTGGGCGGGGACTCTACAATGAGCAGTTCTTC. Translation: CSVGGRGLYNEQFF. This chain connects TRBV29-1 to TRBJ2-1, with a possible D match to TRBD2 (6 bases). V was clipped by 4 bases and J by 3 bases, with 13 bases between them. The germline V gene has CDR1 SQVTM and CDR2 ANQGSEA. CDR3 size: 14 residues.

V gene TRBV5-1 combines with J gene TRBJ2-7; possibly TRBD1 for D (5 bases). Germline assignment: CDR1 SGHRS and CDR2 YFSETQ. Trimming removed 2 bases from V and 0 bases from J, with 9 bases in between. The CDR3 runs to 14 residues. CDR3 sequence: CASSFQGGSYEQYF. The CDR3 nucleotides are TGCGCCAGCAGCTTTCAGGGTGGCTCCTACGAGCAGTACTTC.

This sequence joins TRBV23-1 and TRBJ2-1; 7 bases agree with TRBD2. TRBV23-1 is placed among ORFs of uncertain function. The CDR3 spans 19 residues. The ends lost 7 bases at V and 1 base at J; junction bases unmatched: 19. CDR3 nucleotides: TGCGCCAGCACCGAATCAGAGCTCCTCAGCGGGGTTTCCTACAATGAGCAGTTCTTC. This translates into CASTESELLSGVSYNEQFF.